Below, 29 T cell receptor beta chains from the same sample are listed, as sequenced in a study of naive and memory T cell subsets. The beta constant-region primer was an equimolar mix of two oligonucleotides covering TRBC1 and TRBC2. Nested alpha and beta constant-region primers with the SP2 primer drove four PCR rounds on ligated cDNA. TCRdb processed the UMI-ligation and nested PCR reads anew with MiXCR; each CDR3 protein has one entry. The sample holds roughly 80,000 distinct CDR3 sequences, 8% to 9.5% seen once. The sample taken for sequencing was naive CD8+ T cells from blood. The receptors were sampled from a human donor in good health.

The chain carries TRBV7-9 and TRBJ1-3; D is unresolved. The V and J ends lost 1 base and 8 bases respectively, with 12 bases between them. This CDR3 contains 14 residues. Germline CDR1 SEHNR, CDR2 FQNEAQ (reference sequence). CDR3 sequence (DNA): TGTGCCAGCAGCTTAGGGCAGGAGTCGGACACCATATATTTT. Residues: CASSLGQESDTIYF. The full variable domain, completed using reference TRBV7-9 and TRBJ1-3, is DTGVSQNPRHKITKRGQNVTFRCDPISEHNRLYWYRQTLGQGPEFLTYFQNEAQLEKSRLLSDRFSAERPKGSFSTLEIQRTEQGDSAMYLCASSLGQESDTIYFGEGSWLTVV.

This clonotype has ten or more counts. The chain links TRBV29-1 to TRBJ2-1; possibly TRBD1 or TRBD2 for D (5 bases each). This CDR3 is 14 amino acids long. The germline V gene encodes CDR1 SQVTM and CDR2 ANQGSEA. V lost 4 bases and J 2 bases, leaving 12 bases between the germline ends. The CDR3 reads CSVGDHPAYNEQFF. CDR3 coding DNA: TGCAGCGTTGGGGACCATCCAGCCTACAATGAGCAGTTCTTC.

This clonotype has at least ten counts. The chain links TRBV10-3 to TRBJ2-1; D gene ambiguous. The CDR3 runs to 13 residues. In germline, CDR1 is ENHRY, CDR2 SYGVKD. Trimming left V 2 bases short and J 0 bases short, with 2 bases between. CDR3: CAISEVSYNEQFF. CDR3 coding DNA: TGTGCCATCAGTGAGGTCTCCTACAATGAGCAGTTCTTC.

This clonotype was detected ten times or more. The chain has TRBV20-1 and TRBJ2-1, with 7 bases that match TRBD2. Unmatched junction bases numbered 6, after V lost 0 bases and J lost 4 bases. This CDR3 is built from 15 residues. The germline gives CDR1 DFQATT, CDR2 SNEGSKA (reference sequence). Written as DNA, the CDR3 is TGCAGTGCTAGAGATCGGCTAGCGGTGTACAATGAGCAGTTCTTC. Residues: CSARDRLAVYNEQFF.

This clonotype showed up many times. The chain has TRBV5-4 and TRBJ2-3; 8 bases fit TRBD2. This CDR3 is 15 amino acids long. The germline V gene encodes CDR1 SGHNT and CDR2 YYREEE (reference sequence). V gave up 2 bases and J gave up 4 bases; unmatched junction bases: 6. The CDR3 sequence is CASSFKRESSDTQYF. The DNA for the CDR3 is TGTGCCAGCAGCTTCAAGCGGGAGAGCTCAGATACGCAGTATTTT.

The V gene is TRBV7-8, the J gene TRBJ2-7; D is ambiguous. CDR1 and CDR2 (germline): SGHVS, FQNEAQ. CDR3 size: 14 residues. The V gene lost 1 base and the J gene lost 2 bases, with 9 bases spanning the gap. CDR3 coding DNA: TGTGCCAGCAGCTTAGGACTGAGACCCTACGAGCAGTACTTC. Protein product: CASSLGLRPYEQYF.

The CDR3 nucleotides read TGCAGCGCCTTGAGAGGCGGGGAGCTGTTTTTT. It specifies CSALRGGELFF. This chain links TRBV29-1 with TRBJ2-2; no reliable D call. CDR1 is SQVTM, CDR2 ANQGSEA, per germline. V shed 7 bases and J shed 7 bases, with 10 bases lying between them. The CDR3 consists of 11 residues.

The V and J genes are TRBV15 and TRBJ1-2; possible D gene TRBD1, 5 bases. Germline loops: CDR1 LNHNV, CDR2 YYDKDF (reference sequence). The CDR3 runs to 16 residues. Trimming pared 6 bases from V and 4 bases from J, leaving 21 bases between. This CDR3 is CATSGGEGALPYGYTF. The CDR3 DNA is TGTGCCACCAGTGGAGGGGAAGGGGCGCTCCCCTATGGCTACACCTTC.

The chain couples TRBV27 to TRBJ2-2; possible D gene TRBD1, 6 bases. Germline V CDR1 and CDR2: MNHEY, SMNVEV (reference sequence). The length of the CDR3 is 14 residues. Trimming cost V 5 bases and J 3 bases, with 10 bases left between them. The CDR3 DNA sequence: TGTGCCAGCAGTACCCAGGGGTACACCGGGGAGCTGTTTTTT. It codes for CASSTQGYTGELFF.

The chain employs TRBV7-9 and TRBJ2-2; tentative D call: TRBD1 (5 bases). This CDR3 comprises 16 residues. V lost 5 bases and J lost 0, with 13 bases in between. Per germline, CDR1 SEHNR and CDR2 FQNEAQ (reference sequence). The CDR3 reads CASSPLTGANTGELFF. The DNA for the CDR3 is TGTGCCAGCAGCCCCCTTACAGGAGCGAACACCGGGGAGCTGTTTTTT.

The rearrangement links TRBV2 to TRBJ2-3, with a weak D call TRBD2 (5 bases). Germline-derived CDR1 and CDR2 are SNHLY and FYNNEI. Trimming cost V 6 bases and J 5 bases, with 21 bases left between them. CDR3 length: 16 residues. The CDR3 loop is CASRDPTRRYGDTQYF. CDR3 bases: TGTGCCAGCAGAGATCCCACCCGGAGGTATGGAGATACGCAGTATTTT.

As for this clonotype: One junction end disagrees with the germline gene, perhaps due to a read error. The V and J genes are TRBV7-3 and TRBJ2-1, with D unresolved. The V gene's germline CDR1 is SGHTA and CDR2 FQGTGA. The CDR3 is 16 amino acids. The CDR3 region is CASSLISSYGYIEQFF. The CDR3 DNA reads as TGTGCCAGCAGCTTAATTAGTTCCTACGGGTACATTGAGCAGTTCTTC.

This sequence joins TRBV7-3 and TRBJ2-3; D not certain. V lost 0 bases to trimming and J lost 5 bases, with 12 bases between them. Germline CDR1 is SGHTA and CDR2 is FQGTGA. This CDR3 spans 15 amino acids. The CDR3 protein is CASSLTGGLGDTQYF. CDR3 DNA: TGTGCCAGCAGCTTAACAGGTGGTTTGGGAGATACGCAGTATTTT.

This clonotype showed up just a few times. The gene calls are TRBV13 and TRBJ2-6; D gene unclear. CDR1 PRHDT and CDR2 FYEKMQ come from the germline V gene (reference sequence). This CDR3 contains 15 residues. Trimming removed 4 bases at V and 2 bases at J, with 9 bases between. CDR3 nucleotides: TGTGCCAGCAGCTCTGGCGCACCTGGGGCCAACGTCCTGACTTTC. Its protein product is CASSSGAPGANVLTF.

This clonotype has a handful of counts. The CDR3 protein is CASRLAGGRNEQYF. The CDR3 DNA follows: TGTGCCAGCAGACTAGCGGGAGGTAGGAACGAGCAGTACTTC. This rearrangement joins TRBV27 to TRBJ2-7, with TRBD2 matching over 12 bases. The germline CDR1 and CDR2 sequences are MNHEY and SMNVEV (reference sequence). The CDR3 extends over 14 amino acids. V lost 6 bases to trimming and J lost 5 bases; unmatched junction nucleotides: 5.

V and J are TRBV29-1 and TRBJ2-4; D remains unclear. The V end lost 5 bases, the J end lost 7 bases, and 9 bases lay between the germline ends. CDR1 and CDR2 (germline): SQVTM, ANQGSEA. This CDR3 spans 11 amino acids. The CDR3 DNA reads as TGCAGCGTTCACGTAATGAACATTCAGTACTTC. Its protein is CSVHVMNIQYF.

This clonotype turned up a few times. The chain is built from TRBV13 and TRBJ2-3; D ambiguous. The germline V and J ends were trimmed by 3 bases and 4 bases, with 8 bases remaining between them. The CDR3 extends over 13 amino acids. Germline V gene lookup returns CDR1 PRHDT and CDR2 FYEKMQ (reference sequence). The CDR3 region has the DNA TGTGCCAGCAGCTTTACAAGCGCAGATACGCAGTATTTT. Translation gives CASSFTSADTQYF.

At least ten counts were recorded for this clonotype. Mismatch with germline at one junction end may stem from a read error. The chain is built from TRBV4-3 and TRBJ2-5; maybe TRBD2 (6 bases). This CDR3 region has 12 residues. CDR1 and CDR2 (germline): LGHNA, YSLEER. As DNA, the CDR3 is TGCGCCAGCAGCCAAGTCCGTAGCGGAGCCGGCTTC. It yields the protein CASSQVRSGAGF.

The table lists this clonotype with many counts. The chain links TRBV29-1 to TRBJ1-1; unclear D gene. There are 13 residues in the CDR3. Per germline, CDR1 SQVTM and CDR2 ANQGSEA. Trimming left V 3 bases short and J 2 bases short, with 10 bases between. The CDR3 reads CSVDPQLNTEAFF. CDR3 DNA: TGCAGCGTTGATCCCCAATTAAACACTGAAGCTTTCTTT. Using reference TRBV29-1 and TRBJ1-1 for the parts outside the CDR3, the full variable domain is SAVISQKPSRDICQRGTSLTIQCQVDSQVTMMFWYRQQPGQSLTLIATANQGSEATYESGFVIDKFPISRPNLTFSTLTVSNMSPEDSSIYLCSVDPQLNTEAFFGQGTRLTVV.

This clonotype was counted ten times or more. The chain couples TRBV6-1 to TRBJ2-1; D gene ambiguous. CDR1 is MNHNS, CDR2 SASEGT, per germline. CDR3 length: 12 amino acids. The CDR3 region has the DNA TGTGCAACAGCCAGCCCTCACAATGAGCAGTTCTTC. This sequence encodes CATASPHNEQFF.

There are many counts of this clonotype. The chain carries TRBV7-9 and TRBJ2-7; 11 bases match TRBD1. This CDR3 has 15 residues. Trimming cost V 5 bases and J 4 bases; bases outside gene matches: 7. Germline values: CDR1 SEHNR, CDR2 FQNEAQ (reference sequence). The DNA of the CDR3 is TGTGCCAGCAGCCTCGGGACAGGGGGGGCTTACGAGCAGTACTTC. Protein sequence: CASSLGTGGAYEQYF. Looking up the rest from reference TRBV7-9 and TRBJ2-7 gives the full variable domain: DTGVSQNPRHKITKRGQNVTFRCDPISEHNRLYWYRQTLGQGPEFLTYFQNEAQLEKSRLLSDRFSAERPKGSFSTLEIQRTEQGDSAMYLCASSLGTGGAYEQYFGPGTRLTVT.

The rearrangement links TRBV25-1 to TRBJ2-3, with 8 bases identical to TRBD1. J was trimmed by 4 bases and V by 7 bases; bases with no gene match: 7. CDR1 is MGHDK, CDR2 SYGVNS, per germline. The CDR3 is 14 residues long. DNA of the CDR3: TGTGCCAGCATCGGCCAGGGGGCGTCAGATACGCAGTATTTT. Its protein is CASIGQGASDTQYF.

This clonotype was detected a few times. The chain joins TRBV12-3 or TRBV12-4 to TRBJ1-1, with 8 bases matching TRBD1. The CDR3 has 14 amino acids. The ends lost 6 bases at V and 6 bases at J; junction bases unmatched: 9. The CDR3, as DNA: TGTGCCAGCAGCCTTGGACAGGGTAGTCCTGAAGCTTTCTTT. Encoded protein: CASSLGQGSPEAFF.

The chain carries TRBV5-4 and TRBJ2-3, with 7 bases identical to TRBD1. Germline values: CDR1 SGHNT, CDR2 YYREEE (reference sequence). The junction had 4 bases not matched to a gene; V was cut back by 4 bases and J by 2 bases. The CDR3 loop spans 14 amino acids. CDR3 nucleotide sequence: TGTGCCAGCAGCCCCGGGACAGACACAGATACGCAGTATTTT. This translates into CASSPGTDTDTQYF.

This clonotype occurred many times. J is TRBJ2-7 and V is TRBV7-2; a possible D gene is TRBD2 (7 bases). From germline, CDR1 is SGHTA and CDR2 FQGNSA. This CDR3 has 15 amino acids. V lost 5 bases, J lost 2 bases, and 16 bases lay in between. CDR3 nucleotides: TGTGCCAGCAGCCGAGGGGGGGGGAGAACCTACGAGCAGTACTTC. Protein product: CASSRGGGRTYEQYF.

V is TRBV27 and J is TRBJ1-5; D is undetermined. CDR3 length: 15 amino acids. V lost 2 bases and J 7 bases, leaving 15 bases between the germline ends. Germline loops: CDR1 MNHEY, CDR2 SMNVEV (reference sequence). The CDR3 reads CASSLIKGIGQPQHF. The CDR3 nucleotides are TGTGCCAGCAGTTTAATTAAGGGAATCGGGCAGCCCCAGCATTTT.

V gene TRBV27 combines with J gene TRBJ2-7; TRBD2 aligns across 7 bases. CDR1 MNHEY and CDR2 SMNVEV come from the germline V gene (reference sequence). CDR3 length: 15 amino acids. The J segment lost 3 bases and the V segment lost 6 bases, leaving 11 bases of the junction unmatched. The DNA for the CDR3 is TGTGCCAGCAGCCTTGGGGAGGGTTCCCTCTACGAGCAGTACTTC. Encoded protein: CASSLGEGSLYEQYF.

The V and J genes are TRBV20-1 and TRBJ1-5; TRBD1 matches at 7 bases. V gave up 4 bases and J gave up 6 bases; unmatched junction bases: 9. The CDR3 extends over 14 amino acids. In germline, CDR1 is DFQATT, CDR2 SNEGSKA (reference sequence). This CDR3 is CSATPTGSVQPQHF. CDR3 DNA: TGCAGTGCTACTCCGACAGGGTCGGTTCAGCCCCAGCATTTT.

V is TRBV7-7 and J is TRBJ2-1, with D tentatively TRBD2 (6 bases). The CDR3 length is 15 residues. Trimming left V 5 bases short and J 4 bases short, with 15 bases between. Germline values: CDR1 SSHAT, CDR2 FNYEAQ (reference sequence). CDR3 region: CASSPTASAYNEQFF. CDR3 bases: TGTGCCAGCAGCCCCACGGCTAGCGCGTACAATGAGCAGTTCTTC.